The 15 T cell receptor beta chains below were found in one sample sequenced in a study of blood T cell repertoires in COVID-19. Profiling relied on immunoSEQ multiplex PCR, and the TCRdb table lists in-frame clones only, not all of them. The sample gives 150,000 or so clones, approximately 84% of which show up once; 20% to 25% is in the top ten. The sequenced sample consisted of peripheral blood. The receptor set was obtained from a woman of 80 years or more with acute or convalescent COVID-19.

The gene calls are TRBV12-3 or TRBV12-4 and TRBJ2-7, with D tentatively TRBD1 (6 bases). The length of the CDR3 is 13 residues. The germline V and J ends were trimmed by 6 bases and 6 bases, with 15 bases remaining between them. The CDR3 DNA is TGTGCCAGCAGCTTTTCAGGGGATCGCGAGCAGTACTTC. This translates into CASSFSGDREQYF.

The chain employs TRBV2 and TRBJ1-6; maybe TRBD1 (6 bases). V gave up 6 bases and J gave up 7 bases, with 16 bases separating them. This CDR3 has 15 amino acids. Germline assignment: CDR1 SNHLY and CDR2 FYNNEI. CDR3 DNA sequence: TGTGCCAGCAGACCCGGGACAACCGAAAATTCACCCCTCCACTTT. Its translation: CASRPGTTENSPLHF.

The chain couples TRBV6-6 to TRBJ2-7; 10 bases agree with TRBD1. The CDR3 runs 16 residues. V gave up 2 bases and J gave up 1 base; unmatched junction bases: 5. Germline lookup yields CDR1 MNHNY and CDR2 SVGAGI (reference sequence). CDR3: CASSYPPGQGSYEQYF. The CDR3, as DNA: TGTGCCAGCAGTTACCCTCCGGGACAGGGGTCCTACGAGCAGTACTTC.

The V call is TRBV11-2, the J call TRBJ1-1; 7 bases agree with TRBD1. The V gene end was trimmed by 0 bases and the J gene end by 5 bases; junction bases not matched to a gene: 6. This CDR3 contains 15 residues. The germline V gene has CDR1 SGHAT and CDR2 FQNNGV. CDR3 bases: TGTGCCAGCAGCTTAGATGAAGGGGGCCCGACTGAAGCTTTCTTT. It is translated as CASSLDEGGPTEAFF.

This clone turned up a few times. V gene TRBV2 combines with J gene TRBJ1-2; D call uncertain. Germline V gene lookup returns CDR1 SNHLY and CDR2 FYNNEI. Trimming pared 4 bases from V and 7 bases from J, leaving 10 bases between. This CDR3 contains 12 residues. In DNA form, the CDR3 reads TGTGCCAGCAGTGGAGAGGGAAGTGGCTACACCTTC. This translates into CASSGEGSGYTF. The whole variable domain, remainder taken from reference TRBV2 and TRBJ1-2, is EPEVTQTPSHQVTQMGQEVILRCVPISNHLYFYWYRQILGQKVEFLVSFYNNEISEKSEIFDDQFSVERPDGSNFTLKIRSTKLEDSAMYFCASSGEGSGYTFGSGTRLTVV.

CDR3 loop: CASSLPTGVGAFF. The CDR3 DNA follows: TGTGCCAGCAGCCTCCCGACAGGGGTCGGAGCTTTCTTT. This chain joins TRBV7-9 and TRBJ1-1; 8 bases align to TRBD1. The germline V gene encodes CDR1 SEHNR and CDR2 FQNEAQ (reference sequence). The CDR3 is 13 amino acids. V lost 5 bases, J lost 10 bases, and 9 bases stayed unmatched.

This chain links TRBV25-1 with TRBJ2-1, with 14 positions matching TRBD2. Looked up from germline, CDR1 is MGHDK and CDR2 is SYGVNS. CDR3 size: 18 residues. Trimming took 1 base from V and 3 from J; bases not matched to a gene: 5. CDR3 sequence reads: CASSELGTSGRGYNEQFF. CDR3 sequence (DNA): TGTGCCAGCAGTGAATTGGGGACTAGCGGGAGAGGCTACAATGAGCAGTTCTTC.

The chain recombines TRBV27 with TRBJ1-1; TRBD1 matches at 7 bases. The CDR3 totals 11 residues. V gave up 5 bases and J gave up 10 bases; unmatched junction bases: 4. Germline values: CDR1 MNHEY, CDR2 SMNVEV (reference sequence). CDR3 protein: CASSHRDRAFF. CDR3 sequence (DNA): TGTGCCAGCAGTCACAGGGACAGAGCTTTCTTT.

The CDR3 DNA is TGTGCCAGCAGTTTAAAGTCTAGCGGGGCCTACGAGCAGTACTTC. Translating gives CASSLKSSGAYEQYF. The V and J genes are TRBV27 and TRBJ2-7, with 9 bases lining up with TRBD2. J lost 2 bases, V lost 2 bases, and 4 bases had no gene match. There are 15 residues in the CDR3. Germline-derived CDR1 and CDR2 are MNHEY and SMNVEV (reference sequence).

CDR3 sequence: CASGPSGGGRNEQFF. The CDR3 DNA reads TGTGCCAGCGGTCCCTCGGGAGGGGGCAGGAATGAGCAGTTCTTC. The chain has TRBV6-5 and TRBJ2-1, with D perhaps TRBD2 (8 bases). Germline CDR1 is MNHEY and CDR2 is SVGAGI. The CDR3 has 15 amino acids. The V and J ends lost 8 bases and 7 bases respectively, with 21 bases between them.

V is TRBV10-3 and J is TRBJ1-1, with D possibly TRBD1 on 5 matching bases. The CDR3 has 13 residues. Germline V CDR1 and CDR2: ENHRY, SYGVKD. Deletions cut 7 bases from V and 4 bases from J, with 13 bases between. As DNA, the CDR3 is TGTGCCATCATGGAGGGGATCGGCACTGAAGCTTTCTTT. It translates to CAIMEGIGTEAFF.

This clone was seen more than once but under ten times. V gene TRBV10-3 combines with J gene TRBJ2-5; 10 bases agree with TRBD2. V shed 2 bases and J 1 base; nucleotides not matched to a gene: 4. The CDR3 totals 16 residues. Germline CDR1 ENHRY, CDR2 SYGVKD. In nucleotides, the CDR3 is TGTGCCATCAGTGAGGGGCTAGCGGGAGCCCAAGAGACCCAGTACTTC. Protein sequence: CAISEGLAGAQETQYF.

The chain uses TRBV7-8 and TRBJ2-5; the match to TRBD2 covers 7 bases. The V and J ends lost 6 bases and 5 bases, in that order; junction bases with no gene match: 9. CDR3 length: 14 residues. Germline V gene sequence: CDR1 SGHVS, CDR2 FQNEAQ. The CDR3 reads CASRHGVGRETQYF. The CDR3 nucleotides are TGTGCCAGCAGACACGGGGTCGGGAGGGAGACCCAGTACTTC.

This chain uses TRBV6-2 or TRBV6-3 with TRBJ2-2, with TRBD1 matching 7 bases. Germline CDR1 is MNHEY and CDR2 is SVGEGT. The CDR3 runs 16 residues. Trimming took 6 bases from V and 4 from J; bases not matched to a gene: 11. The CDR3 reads CASRPMRQGSTGELFF. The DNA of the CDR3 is TGTGCCAGCAGACCTATGAGACAGGGTTCCACCGGGGAGCTGTTTTTT.

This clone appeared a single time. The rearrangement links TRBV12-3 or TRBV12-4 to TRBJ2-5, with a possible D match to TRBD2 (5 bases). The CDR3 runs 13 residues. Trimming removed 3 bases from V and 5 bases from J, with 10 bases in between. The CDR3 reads CASSLAGRETQYF. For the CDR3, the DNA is TGTGCCAGCAGTTTGGCGGGTCGGGAGACCCAGTACTTC.